The 17 T cell receptor beta chains presented below share a single source sample, sequenced in a study of T cells in tuberculosis. Using immunoSEQ multiplex PCR, the repertoire was profiled, and TCRdb retains in-frame clones only, with some absent. The sample shows around 43,000 clones, roughly 96% of them seen only once. Sequencing was performed on PBMCs. The receptors derive from a donor aged 10 to 29 with latent tuberculosis or without tuberculosis infection.

The rearrangement joins TRBV7-8 to TRBJ1-5, with 7 bases fitting TRBD1. Germline V gene sequence: CDR1 SGHVS, CDR2 FQNEAQ. The CDR3 consists of 18 residues. The ends lost 5 bases at V and 3 bases at J; junction bases unmatched: 16. The CDR3 loop reads CASSLNTWAGGYNQPQHF. As DNA, the CDR3 is TGTGCCAGCAGCCTAAACACGTGGGCAGGGGGATACAATCAGCCCCAGCATTTT.

J is TRBJ2-7 and V is TRBV29-1; 9 bases align to TRBD1. Losses at the gene ends were 7 bases for V and 4 bases for J; bases not matched to a gene: 2. CDR1 SQVTM and CDR2 ANQGSEA come from the germline V gene. The CDR3 has 11 residues. DNA for the CDR3: TGCAGCGGTGGACAGGGGTACGAGCAGTACTTC. Residues: CSGGQGYEQYF.

The count of this clone is one. This rearrangement joins TRBV9 to TRBJ2-5; 8 nucleotides agree with TRBD1. This CDR3 is built from 16 residues. Germline loops: CDR1 SGDLS, CDR2 YYNGEE. J lost 5 bases, V lost 3 bases, and 12 bases had no gene match. CDR3 sequence reads: CASSGTTGATQETQYF. CDR3 bases: TGTGCCAGCAGCGGGACGACAGGGGCCACCCAGGAGACCCAGTACTTC.

This clone has only one observation. The V call is TRBV28, the J call TRBJ1-2, with 8 bases lining up with TRBD1. Germline CDR1 is MDHEN and CDR2 is SYDVKM. With 3 bases clipped from V and 4 bases from J, the junction kept 7 bases outside the gene matches. The CDR3 has 15 residues. The chain's CDR3 is CASSFSDRAVYGYTF. CDR3 in DNA: TGTGCCAGCAGTTTCTCGGACAGGGCGGTCTATGGCTACACCTTC.

The chain uses TRBV7-2 and TRBJ2-7, with TRBD2 as a possible D gene (6 bases). This CDR3 is built from 18 residues. Trimming left V 8 bases short and J 6 bases short, with 32 bases between. CDR1 is SGHTA and CDR2 is FQGNSA in the germline V gene. For the CDR3, the DNA is TGTGCCAGCGCAGCTAGGGAAGGAGGGCCGCTCCTGGCCGCCGAGCAGTACTTC. Translated, it gives CASAAREGGPLLAAEQYF.

In DNA, the CDR3 is TGCGCCAGCAGCCCCCGGGCAGGGGATCAGCCCCAGCATTTT. Translation: CASSPRAGDQPQHF. The V and J genes are TRBV5-1 and TRBJ1-5; a weak D match, TRBD1 (6 bases). CDR3 length: 14 amino acids. Between the trimmed V and J ends, which lost 4 bases and 5 bases, there was a span of 13 bases. Germline V gene data show CDR1 as SGHRS and CDR2 as YFSETQ.

V gene TRBV27 combines with J gene TRBJ1-5; TRBD1 matches at 8 bases. The length of the CDR3 is 16 residues. V lost 5 bases and J lost 4; bases outside the gene matches: 10. CDR1 is MNHEY and CDR2 is SMNVEV in the germline V gene (reference sequence). CDR3 in amino acids: CASSVNPDRENQPQHF. CDR3 bases: TGTGCCAGCAGTGTAAACCCGGACAGGGAAAATCAGCCCCAGCATTTT.

The chain carries TRBV4-1 and TRBJ1-2, with 7 bases that match TRBD1. The CDR3 loop spans 15 amino acids. Germline CDR1 MGHRA, CDR2 YSYEKL. V lost 4 bases, J lost 2 bases, and 7 bases stayed unmatched. Here the CDR3 reads CASSLTGDNNYGYTF. DNA for the CDR3: TGCGCCAGCAGCCTTACAGGGGACAACAACTATGGCTACACCTTC.

The rearrangement joins TRBV7-3 to TRBJ1-5; D ambiguous. CDR1 is SGHTA, CDR2 FQGTGA, per germline. The CDR3 contains 13 residues. The V and J ends lost 1 base and 5 bases respectively, with 6 bases between them. The CDR3 sequence is CASSLRGDQPQHF. The CDR3 coding sequence is TGTGCCAGCAGCTTAAGAGGCGATCAGCCCCAGCATTTT.

V gene TRBV28 combines with J gene TRBJ2-7; D is ambiguous. This CDR3 contains 11 residues. CDR1 is MDHEN, CDR2 SYDVKM, per germline. The V gene lost 6 bases and the J gene lost 5 bases, with 8 bases spanning the gap. This CDR3 reads CASSERNEQYF. In nucleotides, the CDR3 is TGTGCCAGCAGCGAGAGGAACGAGCAGTACTTC.

The chain joins TRBV7-6 to TRBJ1-6; D is possibly TRBD1 (5 bases). Deletions cut 1 base from V and 10 bases from J, with 14 bases between. Germline lookup yields CDR1 SGHVS and CDR2 FNYEAQ. The CDR3 contains 15 residues. CDR3 amino acids: CASSLGGDFQSPLHF. CDR3 nucleotides: TGTGCCAGCAGCTTAGGGGGGGACTTCCAATCACCCCTCCACTTT.

This clone was seen once. This chain links TRBV27 with TRBJ1-6; tentative D call: TRBD1 (5 bases). The length of the CDR3 is 13 residues. The germline V gene encodes CDR1 MNHEY and CDR2 SMNVEV (reference sequence). The V end lost 2 bases, the J end lost 13 bases, and 12 bases lay between the germline ends. This CDR3 is CASSLRGQPPLHF. DNA for the CDR3: TGTGCCAGCAGTTTAAGGGGCCAGCCGCCCCTCCACTTT.

This clone appeared once. The CDR3, as DNA: TGTGCCAGCAGTGAAAAGCCCCTCGGAGGGGAAGGTAATGAAAAACTGTTTTTT. Protein: CASSEKPLGGEGNEKLFF. The V call is TRBV25-1, the J call TRBJ1-4, with TRBD1 as a possible D gene (5 bases). Germline CDR1 MGHDK, CDR2 SYGVNS. The ends were cut back, 2 bases at V and 4 bases at J, with 20 bases in the middle. The CDR3 has 18 residues.

Here the CDR3 DNA reads TGTGCCAGCACCGCTTCAGTCTCTAACTATGGCTACACCTTC. Protein: CASTASVSNYGYTF. The V and J genes are TRBV7-9 and TRBJ1-2; the D is unclear. The V gene lost 7 bases and the J gene lost 0 bases, with 12 bases spanning the gap. Germline V gene lookup returns CDR1 SEHNR and CDR2 FQNEAQ (reference sequence). The CDR3 contains 14 residues.

J is TRBJ1-3 and V is TRBV25-1, with 11 bases lining up with TRBD1. V lost 4 bases to trimming and J lost 2 bases; unmatched junction nucleotides: 4. The V gene's germline CDR1 is MGHDK and CDR2 SYGVNS. This CDR3 is 16 amino acids long. In DNA, the CDR3 is TGTGCCAGCAGTGGGGGGACAGGGGGAGCTGGAAACACCATATATTTT. This gives the protein CASSGGTGGAGNTIYF.

This chain links TRBV6-5 with TRBJ1-5, with D maybe TRBD1 (5 bases). The CDR3 is 15 amino acids. CDR1 is MNHEY, CDR2 SVGAGI, per germline. Deletions cut 0 bases from V and 7 bases from J, with 13 bases between. CDR3 coding DNA: TGTGCCAGCAGTTACTCTTCCAGGGTTAGCCAGCCCCAGCATTTT. Its protein product is CASSYSSRVSQPQHF.

V and J are TRBV7-8 and TRBJ1-2, with 12 nucleotides matching TRBD1. The CDR3 totals 15 residues. Trimming at V came to 5 bases and at J to 7 bases, leaving 8 bases not matched to a gene. Germline V gives CDR1 SGHVS, CDR2 FQNEAQ. In DNA form, the CDR3 reads TGTGCCAGCAGCACCCGGGACAGGGGGCACGCTGGCTACACCTTC. This translates into CASSTRDRGHAGYTF.